One and the same sample provided the 19 T cell receptor beta chains below, sequenced in a study of T-cell reconstitution after alpha-beta-depleted transplantation in children. Unique molecular identifiers were incorporated into the prepared TCRbeta library. One entry per CDR3 protein, called by TCRdb with MiXCR from the PCR reads. The sample lists hundreds of thousands of distinct CDR3 sequences; 32% were seen once. Material: PBMCs from the stem cell graft donor, obtained from the stem cell graft. The receptors derive from a human donor who donated a stem cell graft to a child with aplastic anemia.

This clonotype was seen a handful of times. The chain links TRBV18 to TRBJ2-5; no firm D call. The V gene's germline CDR1 is KGHSH and CDR2 LQKENI. The CDR3 contains 14 residues. The V end lost 0 bases, the J end lost 1 base, and 6 bases lay between the germline ends. Here the CDR3 reads CASSPPQIQETQYF. CDR3 in DNA: TGTGCCAGCTCACCACCACAGATCCAAGAGACCCAGTACTTC.

This clonotype has just a few counts. CDR3 coding DNA: TGTGCCAGCAGGTTACAGGGCAAAGGGGAGACCCAGTACTTC. It is translated as CASRLQGKGETQYF. The chain joins TRBV12-3 or TRBV12-4 to TRBJ2-5, with D possibly being TRBD1 (6 bases). CDR3 length: 14 amino acids. The V end was cut by 6 bases, the J end by 5 bases, with 16 bases between.

This clonotype was observed a few times. This chain uses TRBV10-3 with TRBJ2-3; 8 positions agree with TRBD2. The CDR3 loop spans 15 amino acids. V lost 2 bases and J lost 4; bases outside the gene matches: 5. In germline, CDR1 is ENHRY, CDR2 SYGVKD. CDR3 residues: CAISERAGGADTQYF. The CDR3 bases are TGTGCCATCAGTGAGAGGGCGGGAGGTGCAGATACGCAGTATTTT.

This clonotype appeared many times. The chain joins TRBV5-1 to TRBJ2-1; the D gene is possibly TRBD1 (6 bases). CDR1 is SGHRS and CDR2 is YFSETQ in the germline V gene. This CDR3 comprises 15 residues. The V and J ends lost 1 base and 2 bases respectively, with 10 bases between them. CDR3 sequence reads: CASSLLQGAYNEQFF. In DNA, the CDR3 is TGCGCCAGCAGCTTGCTACAGGGAGCCTACAATGAGCAGTTCTTC. The full variable domain, its missing parts supplied by reference TRBV5-1 and TRBJ2-1, is KAGVTQTPRYLIKTRGQQVTLSCSPISGHRSVSWYQQTPGQGLQFLFEYFSETQRNKGNFPGRFSGRQFSNSRSEMNVSTLELGDSALYLCASSLLQGAYNEQFFGPGTRLTVL.

The CDR3 bases are TGTGCCTGGAGTGTGGGGCAGGGAGGGTCCCAGCATTTT. Encoded protein: CAWSVGQGGSQHF. This rearrangement joins TRBV30 to TRBJ1-5, with a weak D call TRBD1 (5 bases). Trimming removed 0 bases at V and 11 bases at J, with 14 bases between. CDR3 length equals 13 residues. Germline V gene data show CDR1 as GTSNPN and CDR2 as SVGIG (reference sequence).

The CDR3 region has the DNA TGCAGTGTCTGGTTCGCGAACACCGGGGAGCTGTTTTTT. It codes for CSVWFANTGELFF. The chain is built from TRBV20-1 and TRBJ2-2; D uncertain. V was trimmed by 7 bases and J by 0 bases, leaving 9 bases between them. The CDR3 spans 13 residues. Germline V gives CDR1 DFQATT, CDR2 SNEGSKA (reference sequence).

This clonotype was detected only a few times. The rearrangement joins TRBV6-5 to TRBJ2-1; D gene unclear. The CDR3 spans 13 residues. The V and J ends lost 0 bases and 2 bases respectively, with 2 bases between them. Germline loops: CDR1 MNHEY, CDR2 SVGAGI. In DNA form, the CDR3 reads TGTGCCAGCAGTTACTCGACCTACAATGAGCAGTTCTTC. It translates to CASSYSTYNEQFF.

This chain links TRBV13 with TRBJ2-7; 10 nucleotides match TRBD1. V dropped 5 bases and J dropped 5; count of bases not matched to a gene: 9. Germline assignment: CDR1 PRHDT and CDR2 FYEKMQ (reference sequence). The CDR3 totals 15 residues. CDR3 in amino acids: CASSQTTGGLDEQYF. CDR3 DNA: TGTGCCAGCAGCCAGACGACAGGGGGCCTCGACGAGCAGTACTTC. Full variable domain (outside the CDR3, taken from reference TRBV13 and TRBJ2-7): AAGVIQSPRHLIKEKRETATLKCYPIPRHDTVYWYQQGPGQDPQFLISFYEKMQSDKGSIPDRFSAQQFSDYHSELNMSSLELGDSALYFCASSQTTGGLDEQYFGPGTRLTVT.

This sequence joins TRBV28 and TRBJ2-3; D unclear. The length of the CDR3 is 13 residues. Germline CDR1 is MDHEN and CDR2 is SYDVKM. The V and J ends lost 8 bases and 2 bases respectively, with 11 bases between them. CDR3 DNA: TGTGCCAGCCTCCCGAGGACCACAGATACGCAGTATTTT. This sequence encodes CASLPRTTDTQYF.

This clonotype turned up a few times. The rearrangement links TRBV20-1 to TRBJ2-5; 9 nucleotides line up with TRBD1. CDR1 is DFQATT, CDR2 SNEGSKA, per germline (reference sequence). This CDR3 spans 12 amino acids. The chain's CDR3 is CTGGTGIETQYF. In nucleotides, the CDR3 is TGCACCGGGGGGACAGGGATAGAGACCCAGTACTTC.

This clonotype came up a few times. The rearrangement joins TRBV6-2 or TRBV6-3 to TRBJ1-5, with TRBD1 matching over 7 bases. Trimming at V came to 4 bases and at J to 2 bases, leaving 8 bases not matched to a gene. The length of the CDR3 is 16 residues. From germline, CDR1 is MNHEY and CDR2 SVGEGT. CDR3 in amino acids: CASSSPHRGGNQPQHF. For the CDR3, the DNA is TGTGCCAGCAGTTCCCCCCACAGGGGCGGCAATCAGCCCCAGCATTTT.

This clonotype has a handful of counts. The rearrangement joins TRBV25-1 to TRBJ1-2; no clear D. The CDR3 is 12 amino acids. From germline, CDR1 is MGHDK and CDR2 SYGVNS. The germline V and J ends were trimmed by 4 bases and 3 bases, with 6 bases remaining between them. CDR3 region: CASSGQDYGYTF. In nucleotides, the CDR3 is TGTGCCAGCAGTGGGCAGGACTATGGCTACACCTTC.

J is TRBJ2-1 and V is TRBV7-9, with 8 bases that match TRBD1. Germline assignment: CDR1 SEHNR and CDR2 FQNEAQ (reference sequence). This CDR3 comprises 15 residues. The trim removed 3 bases at V and 8 bases at J, leaving 9 bases unmatched. CDR3 amino acids: CASSFRDRSFDEQFF. CDR3 bases: TGTGCCAGCAGCTTCAGGGACAGGAGTTTCGATGAGCAGTTCTTC.

This clonotype was recorded many times. The V gene is TRBV29-1, the J gene TRBJ2-7; TRBD1 agrees at 8 bases. Germline values: CDR1 SQVTM, CDR2 ANQGSEA. This CDR3 region has 12 residues. V gave up 4 bases and J gave up 3 bases; unmatched junction bases: 2. This CDR3 is CSVAGQGYEQYF. CDR3 in DNA: TGCAGCGTTGCAGGACAGGGCTACGAGCAGTACTTC.

The rearrangement uses TRBV28 and TRBJ2-1; 10 bases align to TRBD2. This CDR3 region has 17 residues. CDR1 MDHEN and CDR2 SYDVKM come from the germline V gene. The V gene end was trimmed by 4 bases and the J gene end by 6 bases; junction bases not matched to a gene: 12. CDR3 DNA: TGTGCCAGCAGTTCCGGTACCCTAGCGGGAGCGGTCAATGAGCAGTTCTTC. Its protein is CASSSGTLAGAVNEQFF.

J is TRBJ1-1 and V is TRBV10-3; the D is unclear. The germline V and J ends were trimmed by 8 bases and 6 bases, with 19 bases remaining between them. This CDR3 spans 14 amino acids. The germline gives CDR1 ENHRY, CDR2 SYGVKD. The CDR3 bases are TGTGCCATCTCTCACGTCGAGAGGAATCCTGAAGCTTTCTTT. It yields the protein CAISHVERNPEAFF.

This clonotype was detected only a few times. For the CDR3, the DNA is TGCGCCAGCAGCTCGGCCCAGGGGAAGGATGAAAAACTGTTTTTT. Translation: CASSSAQGKDEKLFF. The V call is TRBV5-1, the J call TRBJ1-4, with D perhaps matching TRBD1 (6 bases). Germline assignment: CDR1 SGHRS and CDR2 YFSETQ. Trimming removed 3 bases from V and 6 bases from J, with 15 bases in between. This CDR3 is 15 amino acids long.

The chain carries TRBV5-1 and TRBJ2-5; 7 nucleotides line up with TRBD1. V trimming: 3 bases; J trimming: 2 bases; junction bases outside the gene matches: 7. Germline values: CDR1 SGHRS, CDR2 YFSETQ. This CDR3 is built from 15 residues. This CDR3 is CASSSMTGLQETQYF. The CDR3 DNA is TGCGCCAGCAGCTCGATGACAGGGCTGCAAGAGACCCAGTACTTC.

The CDR3 DNA reads as TGCAGTGGGATCGAGGGATCGAACAATCAGCCCCAGCATTTT. As protein: CSGIEGSNNQPQHF. V and J are TRBV20-1 and TRBJ1-5; D uncertain. Trimming shortened V by 7 bases and J by 3 bases, and 16 bases separated the two germline ends. Germline CDR1 DFQATT, CDR2 SNEGSKA (reference sequence). This CDR3 has 14 residues.